The rows below give T cell receptor beta chains drawn from one sample of a study of regulatory T cells in long-lasting Graves disease. TCRdb analysed the multiplex PCR reads with MiXCR anew, one entry per CDR3 protein. The table has more than 450,000 distinct CDR3 sequences, 16% seen once. These sequences were also reported in another study, on T cells in Graves' hyperthyroidism and ophthalmopathy.

This sample comprised peripheral blood mononuclear cells (PBMCs), obtained at new diagnosis, from a patient treated with antithyroid drugs. The receptors stem from a man aged 35-49 years with Graves disease. CDR3s include the opening cysteine and the closing phenylalanine or tryptophan. The order of the fields is CDR3 protein, CDR3 DNA, D gene, clone size, V gene, J gene. The D gene is left open where the match is weak. Rows give clone size only sometimes, using once, few, many, or a class for an expanded clone.

CASSEVLEQYF	TGTGCCAGCAGTGAGGTTTTAGAGCAGTACTTC	-	many	TRBV2	TRBJ2-7
CAGSLTPDVGNIQYF	TGTGCCGGCAGCTTGACACCGGACGTGGGGAACATTCAGTACTTC	-	-	TRBV7-3	TRBJ2-4
CAWRGQGAAEAFF	TGTGCCTGGAGGGGACAGGGGGCCGCTGAAGCTTTCTTT	TRBD1	-	TRBV30	TRBJ1-1
CASSTTHDDRATYEQYF	TGTGCCAGCAGCACGACGCACGACGACAGGGCCACCTACGAGCAGTACTTC	TRBD1	many	TRBV7-9	TRBJ2-7
CASSPGSQELFF	TGTGCCAGCAGCCCGGGGAGTCAGGAGCTGTTTTTT	-	-	TRBV3-1	TRBJ2-2
CASSHLLGGHEQYF	TGTGCCAGCAGCCATTTGTTGGGAGGGCATGAGCAGTACTTC	TRBD2	many	TRBV3-1	TRBJ2-7
CASIEFRAWVHEQYF	TGTGCCAGCATCGAGTTCAGGGCTTGGGTCCACGAGCAGTACTTC	-	many	TRBV6-1	TRBJ2-7
CATRPRGSGETQYF	TGTGCCACCAGGCCCAGGGGATCGGGTGAGACCCAGTACTTC	-	-	TRBV19	TRBJ2-5
CASSRNPRSSYEQYF	TGTGCCAGCAGTCGAAACCCCAGGAGCTCCTACGAGCAGTACTTC	-	many	TRBV6-1	TRBJ2-7
CASSLLAGSDNEQFF	TGTGCCAGCAGCCTCCTAGCGGGTTCGGACAATGAGCAGTTCTTC	TRBD2	once	TRBV2	TRBJ2-1
CASSLKPGTGTYEQYF	TGTGCCAGCAGTTTAAAGCCCGGGACAGGGACCTACGAGCAGTACTTC	TRBD1	many	TRBV27	TRBJ2-7
CASSLVGSGSSYNEQFF	TGTGCCAGCAGCTTAGTGGGTAGCGGGAGCTCCTACAATGAGCAGTTCTTC	TRBD2	few	TRBV11-1	TRBJ2-1
CASSYPGFGNEQFF	TGTGCCAGCAGCTACCCCGGGTTCGGCAATGAGCAGTTCTTC	-	many	TRBV5-5	TRBJ2-1
CASTGTPTYEQYF	TGTGCCAGCACCGGGACTCCCACCTACGAGCAGTACTTC	-	-	TRBV25-1	TRBJ2-7
CASSLYGTSGAFF	TGTGCCAGCAGTCTGTATGGAACCTCTGGCGCTTTCTTT	-	many	TRBV12-3/TRBV12-4	TRBJ1-1
CASSLGPGQNYEQYF	TGCGCCAGCAGCTTGGGCCCGGGACAAAACTACGAGCAGTACTTC	-	many	TRBV5-1	TRBJ2-7
CASSLSLGGYTF	TGTGCCAGCAGTTTAAGTCTGGGTGGCTACACCTTC	-	many	TRBV12-3/TRBV12-4	TRBJ1-2
CASSDRQGSTDTQYF	TGCGCCAGCAGTGATAGACAGGGGAGCACAGATACGCAGTATTTT	TRBD1	-	TRBV10-1	TRBJ2-3
CATSDLKGGRRTGTDTQYF	TGTGCCACCAGTGATTTGAAGGGCGGCAGGCGAACGGGCACAGATACGCAGTATTTT	-	few	TRBV24-1	TRBJ2-3
CASSLQGLLLGPNYGYTF	TGTGCCAGCAGCTTACAAGGATTACTCCTAGGTCCTAACTATGGCTACACCTTC	-	-	TRBV11-2	TRBJ1-2
CATLLGVHGELFF	TGTGCCACCCTCCTTGGGGTCCACGGGGAGCTGTTTTTT	-	few	TRBV28	TRBJ2-2
CAISERQKNTEAFF	TGTGCCATCAGTGAAAGGCAGAAGAACACTGAAGCTTTCTTT	-	many	TRBV10-3	TRBJ1-1
CASSLGAGPGFF	TGTGCCAGCAGCTTAGGAGCCGGGCCTGGGTTCTTC	-	few	TRBV7-9	TRBJ2-1
CASSYSPTSPWDTQYF	TGTGCCAGCAGTTACTCCCCGACTAGCCCCTGGGATACGCAGTATTTT	TRBD2	few	TRBV6-5	TRBJ2-3
CASTLGESYGYTF	TGTGCCAGCACACTCGGGGAGTCCTATGGCTACACCTTC	-	-	TRBV18	TRBJ1-2
CASSSGGGPTYEQYF	TGCGCCAGCAGCTCGGGAGGGGGGCCCACCTACGAGCAGTACTTC	TRBD2	few	TRBV5-1	TRBJ2-7
CASSPRIGLRLGTEAFF	TGTGCCAGCAGCCCTCGGATTGGGCTTCGGTTGGGCACTGAAGCTTTCTTT	-	many	TRBV28	TRBJ1-1
CASRGEFPYF	TGTGCCAGCAGAGGGGAGTTTCCGTACTTC	-	few	TRBV2	TRBJ2-1
CASSLAGAYNEQFF	TGTGCCAGCAGCTTAGCGGGAGCCTACAATGAGCAGTTCTTC	-	many	TRBV11-2	TRBJ2-1
CASRTTNRDHIQYF	TGTGCCAGCAGAACGACCAACAGGGACCACATTCAGTACTTC	-	many	TRBV6-2/TRBV6-3	TRBJ2-4
CASSQDSFGRNTGELFF	TGTGCCAGCAGCCAAGATTCCTTCGGGAGAAACACCGGGGAGCTGTTTTTT	-	many	TRBV3-1	TRBJ2-2
CASSLSLGGTEAFF	TGTGCCAGCAGTTTGTCATTGGGGGGTACTGAAGCTTTCTTT	-	-	TRBV28	TRBJ1-1
CASSELGAGDEQYF	TGTGCCAGCAGTGAATTGGGGGCGGGAGATGAGCAGTACTTC	-	many	TRBV2	TRBJ2-7
CASSRTGGEQYF	TGTGCCAGCAGTAGGACAGGGGGCGAGCAGTACTTC	TRBD1	many	TRBV6-1	TRBJ2-7
CASSPSAVDGNTIYF	TGTGCCAGCAGTCCTTCTGCAGTAGATGGAAACACCATATATTTT	-	many	TRBV27	TRBJ1-3
CASSRVGGGMASYNEQFF	TGTGCCAGCAGCCGCGTGGGGGGGGGGATGGCCTCCTACAATGAGCAGTTCTTC	TRBD2	few	TRBV6-1	TRBJ2-1
CAWRTGNEQFF	TGTGCCTGGAGAACCGGAAATGAGCAGTTCTTC	-	many	TRBV30	TRBJ2-1
CASRQNDRANFNYGYTF	TGTGCCAGCAGACAGAACGACAGGGCCAATTTCAACTATGGCTACACCTTC	TRBD1	once	TRBV6-1	TRBJ1-2
CASSQFSSNQPQHF	TGTGCCAGCAGCCAATTTTCTTCCAATCAGCCCCAGCATTTT	-	many	TRBV3-1	TRBJ1-5
CASRLPGQGSGELFF	TGTGCCAGCAGACTTCCGGGACAGGGGTCCGGGGAGCTGTTTTTT	TRBD1	few	TRBV6-1	TRBJ2-2
CAGSSGARNTEAFF	TGTGCCGGCAGCTCTGGGGCGAGGAACACTGAAGCTTTCTTT	-	-	TRBV7-8	TRBJ1-1
CSARDETSGKLRYEQFF	TGCAGTGCTAGAGATGAGACTAGCGGGAAGCTGAGGTATGAGCAGTTCTTC	TRBD2	-	TRBV20-1	TRBJ2-1
CASSRTLAAYNEQFF	TGCGCCAGCAGCCGGACACTAGCGGCCTACAATGAGCAGTTCTTC	TRBD2	few	TRBV5-1	TRBJ2-1
CSVSQAGGTTDTQYF	TGCAGCGTTTCCCAAGCGGGAGGGACTACAGATACGCAGTATTTT	TRBD2	many	TRBV29-1	TRBJ2-3
CASSQTTDYGYTF	TGTGCCAGCAGCCAGACAACGGACTATGGCTACACCTTC	-	few	TRBV14	TRBJ1-2
CSVEDSSSYNEQFF	TGCAGCGTTGAAGACTCAAGCTCCTACAATGAGCAGTTCTTC	-	-	TRBV29-1	TRBJ2-1
CASSSGNGDQETQYF	TGTGCCAGCAGCTCCGGGAACGGGGACCAAGAGACCCAGTACTTC	-	few	TRBV5-1	TRBJ2-5
CASNTRAGQGPIYGYTF	TGTGCCAGCAACACACGGGCGGGACAGGGGCCGATCTATGGCTACACCTTC	TRBD1	many	TRBV2	TRBJ1-2
CASSLEQGRSYEQYF	TGTGCCAGCAGCTTGGAACAGGGGAGGTCTTACGAGCAGTACTTC	-	-	TRBV11-2	TRBJ2-7
CASSLDSRDTQYF	TGTGCCAGCAGTCTGGACTCTCGGGATACGCAGTATTTT	-	many	TRBV12-3/TRBV12-4	TRBJ2-3
CAWGDRGLFNQPQHF	TGTGCCTGGGGGGACAGGGGGCTCTTCAATCAGCCCCAGCATTTT	TRBD1	many	TRBV30	TRBJ1-5
CASEIGSAGNTIYF	TGTGCCAGCGAAATTGGCTCGGCTGGAAACACCATATATTTT	-	-	TRBV5-1	TRBJ1-3
CASSIGTANTEAFF	TGCGCCAGCAGCATAGGGACGGCGAACACTGAAGCTTTCTTT	-	many	TRBV5-1	TRBJ1-1
CSATTEGNYGYTF	TGCAGCGCCACAACGGAGGGAAACTATGGCTACACCTTC	-	few	TRBV29-1	TRBJ1-2
CASSAGLANTEAFF	TGTGCCAGCTCAGCGGGACTCGCGAACACTGAAGCTTTCTTT	-	many	TRBV18	TRBJ1-1
CASSVSSGLSYNEQFF	TGTGCCAGTAGTGTCTCTAGCGGGCTCTCCTACAATGAGCAGTTCTTC	TRBD2	few	TRBV19	TRBJ2-1
CSARDGLDGSYEQYF	TGCAGTGCTAGAGATGGGCTGGACGGCTCCTACGAGCAGTACTTC	-	many	TRBV20-1	TRBJ2-7
CASSSGLAEETQYF	TGCGCCAGCAGCTCGGGACTAGCTGAAGAGACCCAGTACTTC	TRBD2	many	TRBV5-1	TRBJ2-5
CASSLGSGRGNQPQHF	TGTGCCAGCAGCTTAGGTTCAGGGAGGGGAAATCAGCCCCAGCATTTT	-	few	TRBV11-2	TRBJ1-5